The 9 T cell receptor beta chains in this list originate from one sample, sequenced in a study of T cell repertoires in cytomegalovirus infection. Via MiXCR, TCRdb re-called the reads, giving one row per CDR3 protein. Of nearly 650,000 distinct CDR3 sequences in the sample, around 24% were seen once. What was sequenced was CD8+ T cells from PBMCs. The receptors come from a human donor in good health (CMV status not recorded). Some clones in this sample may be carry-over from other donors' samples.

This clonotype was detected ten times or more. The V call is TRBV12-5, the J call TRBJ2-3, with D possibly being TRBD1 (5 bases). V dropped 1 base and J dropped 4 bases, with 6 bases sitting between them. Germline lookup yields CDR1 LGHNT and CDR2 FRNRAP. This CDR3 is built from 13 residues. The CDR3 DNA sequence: TGTGCTAGTGGTTTGGGGGGCGCAGATACGCAGTATTTT. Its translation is CASGLGGADTQYF.

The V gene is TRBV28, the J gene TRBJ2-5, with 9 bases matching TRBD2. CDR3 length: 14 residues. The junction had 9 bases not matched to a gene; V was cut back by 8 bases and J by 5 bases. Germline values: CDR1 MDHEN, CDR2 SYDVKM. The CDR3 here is CASGQLAGGETQYF. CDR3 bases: TGTGCCAGCGGCCAACTAGCGGGCGGGGAGACCCAGTACTTC.

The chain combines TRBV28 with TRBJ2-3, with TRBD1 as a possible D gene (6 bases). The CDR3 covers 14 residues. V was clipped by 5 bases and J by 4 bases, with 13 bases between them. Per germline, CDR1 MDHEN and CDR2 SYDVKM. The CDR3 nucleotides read TGTGCCAGCAGTGAACAGGGAATTTCAGATACGCAGTATTTT. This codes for CASSEQGISDTQYF.

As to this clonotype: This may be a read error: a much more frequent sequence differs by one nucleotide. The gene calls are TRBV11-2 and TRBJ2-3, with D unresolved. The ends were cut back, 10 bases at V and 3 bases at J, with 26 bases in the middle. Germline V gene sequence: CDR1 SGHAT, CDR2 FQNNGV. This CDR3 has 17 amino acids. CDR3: CANSSKTGQAPTDTQYF. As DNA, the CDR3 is TGTGCCAACAGTTCGAAGACGGGCCAGGCCCCAACAGATACGCAGTATTTT.

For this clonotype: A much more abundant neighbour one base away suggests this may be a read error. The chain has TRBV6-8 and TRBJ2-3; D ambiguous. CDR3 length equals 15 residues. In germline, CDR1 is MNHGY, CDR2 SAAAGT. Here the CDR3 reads CVSSYSTDGPLSQYF. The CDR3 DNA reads TGTGTCAGCAGTTACTCAACGGACGGCCCTTTGTCGCAGTATTTT.

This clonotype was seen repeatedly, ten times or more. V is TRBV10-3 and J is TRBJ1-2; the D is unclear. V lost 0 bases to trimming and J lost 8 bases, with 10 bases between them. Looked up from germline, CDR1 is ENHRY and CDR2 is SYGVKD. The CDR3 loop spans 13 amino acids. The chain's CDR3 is CAISESGQMGYTF. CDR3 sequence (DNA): TGTGCCATCAGTGAGTCAGGGCAGATGGGCTACACCTTC.

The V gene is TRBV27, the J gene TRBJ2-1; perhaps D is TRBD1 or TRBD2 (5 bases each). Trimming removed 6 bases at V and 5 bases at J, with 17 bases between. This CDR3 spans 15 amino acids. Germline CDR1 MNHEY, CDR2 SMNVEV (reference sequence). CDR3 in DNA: TGTGCCAGCAGGCGAGGGAAGGGACCTAACAATGAGCAGTTCTTC. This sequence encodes CASRRGKGPNNEQFF.

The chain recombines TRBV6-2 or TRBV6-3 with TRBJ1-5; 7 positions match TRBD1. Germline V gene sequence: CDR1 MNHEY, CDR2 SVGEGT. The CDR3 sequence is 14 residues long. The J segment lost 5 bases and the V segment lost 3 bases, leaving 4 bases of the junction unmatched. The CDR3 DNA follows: TGTGCCAGCAGTTATGGGACAGAAGATCAGCCCCAGCATTTT. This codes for CASSYGTEDQPQHF.

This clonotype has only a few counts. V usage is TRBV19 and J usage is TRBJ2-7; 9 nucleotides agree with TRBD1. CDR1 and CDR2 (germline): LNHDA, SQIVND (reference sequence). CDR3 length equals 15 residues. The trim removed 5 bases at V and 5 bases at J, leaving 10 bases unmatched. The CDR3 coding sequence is TGTGCCAGTAGTCGGGGACAGGGCCGACGTGACGAGCAGTACTTC. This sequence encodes CASSRGQGRRDEQYF.